The 32 T cell receptor beta chains listed next were all sequenced from one sample in a study of T cell changes during pregnancy in multiple sclerosis. Clones were sequenced by immunoSEQ multiplex PCR, and TCRdb holds only the in-frame ones, with some missing. The sample records 55,000 to 70,000 clones, about 93% being singletons. The sample consisted of CD4+ T cells from peripheral blood mononuclear cells, taken before pregnancy. All receptors derive from a female donor with multiple sclerosis, enrolled in a pregnancy study.

As to this clone: One end of the junction does not line up with germline, which may come from a read error. The CDR3 bases are TGTGCTAGCAGCTTAAGGGACTACGAGCAGTACTTC. Amino acids: CASSLRDYEQYF. J is TRBJ2-5 and V is TRBV7-7; no reliable D call. The J call may be wrong; the DNA end is better matched by TRBJ2-7. CDR1 and CDR2 from the germline V gene are SSHAT and FNYEAQ (reference sequence). The CDR3 has 12 residues.

This chain links TRBV5-1 with TRBJ2-7; 8 bases align to TRBD2. Germline V gene sequence: CDR1 SGHRS, CDR2 YFSETQ. J was trimmed by 2 bases and V by 1 base; bases with no gene match: 5. The CDR3 totals 15 residues. CDR3 coding DNA: TGCGCCAGCAGCTTGATCACTAGCGGAACCTACGAGCAGTACTTC. Translating gives CASSLITSGTYEQYF.

The chain is built from TRBV7-6 and TRBJ1-5; a possible D gene is TRBD1 (6 bases). Per germline, CDR1 SGHVS and CDR2 FNYEAQ. V was clipped by 5 bases and J by 0 bases, with 8 bases between them. The CDR3 loop spans 14 amino acids. CDR3 in DNA: TGTGCCAGCAGCCCAGGGGATAGCAATCAGCCCCAGCATTTT. Its protein is CASSPGDSNQPQHF.

The genes are TRBV7-3 and TRBJ2-1, with TRBD2 identical over 8 bases. CDR3 length: 16 residues. V dropped 5 bases and J dropped 5; count of bases not matched to a gene: 11. CDR1 SGHTA and CDR2 FQGTGA come from the germline V gene. The CDR3 protein is CASSLLGGRLDNEQFF. CDR3 nucleotides: TGTGCCAGCAGCCTCCTAGGCGGGAGGCTTGACAATGAGCAGTTCTTC.

V is TRBV19 and J is TRBJ1-4, with TRBD1 matching 8 bases. The ends lost 5 bases at V and 4 bases at J; junction bases unmatched: 3. From germline, CDR1 is LNHDA and CDR2 SQIVND (reference sequence). CDR3 size: 14 residues. The DNA for the CDR3 is TGTGCCAGTAGTCCAGACAGGGGTAATGAAAAACTGTTTTTT. Residues: CASSPDRGNEKLFF.

The chain links TRBV7-2 to TRBJ2-7; 13 nucleotides agree with TRBD2. In germline, CDR1 is SGHTA, CDR2 FQGNSA. The V segment lost 3 bases and the J segment 3 bases; nucleotides outside the gene matches: 2. The CDR3 loop spans 15 amino acids. CDR3 sequence: CASSLRTSGSYEQYF. CDR3 coding DNA: TGTGCCAGCAGCTTGAGGACTAGCGGGAGCTACGAGCAGTACTTC.

The V call is TRBV7-2, the J call TRBJ1-1; unclear D gene. Germline CDR1 SGHTA, CDR2 FQGNSA. Trimming cost V 1 base and J 0 bases, with 6 bases left between them. This CDR3 spans 14 amino acids. CDR3 in amino acids: CASSLGNMNTEAFF. Written as DNA, the CDR3 is TGTGCCAGCAGCTTAGGAAACATGAACACTGAAGCTTTCTTT.

The chain uses TRBV29-1 and TRBJ2-3; tentative D call: TRBD1 (6 bases). The CDR3 runs to 13 residues. Germline CDR1 is SQVTM and CDR2 is ANQGSEA. The CDR3 region is CTSAAGAVDTQYF. In DNA form, the CDR3 reads TGCACCTCGGCGGCAGGGGCGGTAGATACGCAGTATTTT.

V and J are TRBV5-6 and TRBJ1-1; D possibly corresponds to TRBD1 (5 bases). Germline loops: CDR1 SGHDT, CDR2 YYEEEE. CDR3 length: 15 amino acids. The V end lost 1 base, the J end lost 7 bases, and 17 bases lay between the germline ends. The CDR3 reads CASSLSGLGAFEAFF. CDR3 DNA: TGTGCCAGCAGCTTGTCGGGACTTGGGGCTTTTGAAGCTTTCTTT.

V usage is TRBV14 and J usage is TRBJ1-1; perhaps TRBD1 as D (6 bases). This CDR3 contains 13 residues. Deletions cut 4 bases from V and 2 bases from J, with 8 bases between. Looked up from germline, CDR1 is SGHDN and CDR2 is FVKESK. The CDR3 DNA reads as TGTGCCAGCAGCCTGGGACAAAACACTGAAGCTTTCTTT. Protein sequence: CASSLGQNTEAFF.

This clone was counted between two and nine times. The CDR3, as DNA: TGTGCCAGCAGCCATGGGGACGGGAGGATCTCTACAACTAATGAAAAACTGTTTTTT. Amino acids: CASSHGDGRISTTNEKLFF. V usage is TRBV9 and J usage is TRBJ1-4; D may be TRBD1 (5 bases). Trimming removed 4 bases from V and 0 bases from J, with 22 bases in between. Germline CDR1 is SGDLS and CDR2 is YYNGEE. CDR3 size: 19 residues. Together with reference TRBV9 and TRBJ1-4, the CDR3 gives the full variable domain: DSGVTQTPKHLITATGQRVTLRCSPRSGDLSVYWYQQSLDQGLQFLIQYYNGEERAKGNILERFSAQQFPDLHSELNLSSLELGDSALYFCASSHGDGRISTTNEKLFFGSGTQLSVL.

V usage is TRBV5-5 and J usage is TRBJ2-3; TRBD1 matches 7 bases. V lost 0 bases and J lost 2; bases outside the gene matches: 3. This CDR3 is 15 amino acids long. Germline V gives CDR1 SGHKS, CDR2 YYEKEE (reference sequence). This chain's CDR3 is CASSLAGTDTDTQYF. The CDR3, as DNA: TGTGCCAGCAGCTTGGCGGGGACAGACACAGATACGCAGTATTTT.

The rearrangement links TRBV28 to TRBJ1-1; the match to TRBD1 covers 7 bases. Germline V gives CDR1 MDHEN, CDR2 SYDVKM. J was trimmed by 1 base and V by 5 bases; bases with no gene match: 7. CDR3 size: 15 residues. The DNA for the CDR3 is TGTGCCAGCAGTCCTGGGACAGCCACGAACACTGAAGCTTTCTTT. This sequence encodes CASSPGTATNTEAFF.

J is TRBJ2-1 and V is TRBV5-4; the match to TRBD2 covers 10 bases. V trimming: 2 bases; J trimming: 4 bases; junction bases outside the gene matches: 3. The CDR3 runs 15 residues. The germline gives CDR1 SGHNT, CDR2 YYREEE (reference sequence). As DNA, the CDR3 is TGTGCCAGCAGCTTAAGGACTAGCGGATACAATGAGCAGTTCTTC. This translates into CASSLRTSGYNEQFF.

The rearrangement links TRBV7-2 to TRBJ2-1, with a possible D match to TRBD2 (6 bases). The CDR3 consists of 16 residues. Germline V CDR1 and CDR2: SGHTA, FQGNSA. Between the trimmed V and J ends, which lost 0 bases and 5 bases, there was a span of 14 bases. The CDR3 DNA reads TGTGCCAGCAGCTTAGCGGGGCTAGCGCTCAACAATGAGCAGTTCTTC. Protein sequence: CASSLAGLALNNEQFF.

The chain couples TRBV28 to TRBJ1-2; D is ambiguous. CDR3 length: 15 residues. Germline V gives CDR1 MDHEN, CDR2 SYDVKM. The ends were cut back, 3 bases at V and 4 bases at J, with 15 bases in the middle. The CDR3 DNA sequence: TGTGCCAGCAGTTTTGAGGTCCTGGCGAGCTATGGCTACACCTTC. It specifies CASSFEVLASYGYTF.

The chain couples TRBV4-2 to TRBJ2-1, with a weak D call TRBD2 (6 bases). V was clipped by 11 bases and J by 5 bases, with 16 bases between them. This CDR3 has 13 amino acids. Germline CDR1 and CDR2: LGHNA and YNFKEQ. The CDR3 spells CACLGLANNEQFF. CDR3 DNA: TGTGCCTGCCTAGGCCTAGCGAACAATGAGCAGTTCTTC.

The chain carries TRBV9 and TRBJ2-2; tentative D call: TRBD2 (6 bases). Trimming cost V 4 bases and J 6 bases, with 10 bases left between them. Germline assignment: CDR1 SGDLS and CDR2 YYNGEE. The CDR3 runs to 13 residues. The CDR3 bases are TGTGCCAGCAGCCTTCGACTAGCCGGGGAGCTGTTTTTT. Amino acids: CASSLRLAGELFF. Complete variable domain (other parts from reference TRBV9 and TRBJ2-2): DSGVTQTPKHLITATGQRVTLRCSPRSGDLSVYWYQQSLDQGLQFLIQYYNGEERAKGNILERFSAQQFPDLHSELNLSSLELGDSALYFCASSLRLAGELFFGEGSRLTVL.

The gene calls are TRBV7-2 and TRBJ2-3, with D hard to call. This CDR3 contains 14 residues. Germline loops: CDR1 SGHTA, CDR2 FQGNSA. V was clipped by 1 base and J by 0 bases, with 5 bases between them. The CDR3 protein is CASSLVSSTDTQYF. CDR3 DNA: TGTGCCAGCAGCTTAGTTAGCAGCACAGATACGCAGTATTTT.

CDR3: CASNAGPGLADNEQFF. The CDR3 DNA is TGTGCCAGCAACGCGGGACCGGGACTAGCGGACAATGAGCAGTTCTTC. V and J are TRBV5-6 and TRBJ2-1; TRBD2 matches at 11 bases. The junction had 10 bases not matched to a gene; V was cut back by 6 bases and J by 5 bases. The germline V gene has CDR1 SGHDT and CDR2 YYEEEE. CDR3 length equals 16 residues.

DNA for the CDR3: TGTGCCAGCAACCGGGACCAAGGACTAGCAGGGACCGGGGAGCTGTTTTTT. This encodes CASNRDQGLAGTGELFF. The rearrangement joins TRBV4-2 to TRBJ2-2, with 8 bases that match TRBD2. The CDR3 is made up of 17 amino acids. J was trimmed by 5 bases and V by 7 bases; bases with no gene match: 15. From germline, CDR1 is LGHNA and CDR2 YNFKEQ.

The chain carries TRBV6-6 and TRBJ1-4; D perhaps matches TRBD1 (6 bases). CDR3 size: 16 residues. The V end lost 5 bases, the J end lost 3 bases, and 16 bases lay between the germline ends. Germline V gene sequence: CDR1 MNHNY, CDR2 SVGAGI (reference sequence). CDR3 sequence: CASSRGGVEANEKLFF. The DNA of the CDR3 is TGTGCCAGCAGTCGAGGGGGGGTCGAAGCTAATGAAAAACTGTTTTTT.

Concerning this clone: An end of the junction differs from the germline gene, which may be a read error. The chain recombines TRBV29-1 with TRBJ2-3, with 7 bases lining up with TRBD2. Germline V gene lookup returns CDR1 SQVTM and CDR2 ANQGSEA. This CDR3 has 15 amino acids. The CDR3 reads CSVEGSGTNTDTQYF. The CDR3 DNA follows: TGCAGCGTGGAAGGAAGCGGGACTAACACAGATACGCAGTATTTT.

V gene TRBV6-5 combines with J gene TRBJ2-1, with 8 positions matching TRBD2. Trimming removed 6 bases from V and 3 bases from J; junction bases left unmatched: 7. CDR3 length equals 15 residues. Per germline, CDR1 MNHEY and CDR2 SVGAGI. DNA of the CDR3: TGTGCCAGCAGCATACATAGCGGGGACTACAATGAGCAGTTCTTC. Its translation: CASSIHSGDYNEQFF.

This clone was seen only once. The genes are TRBV9 and TRBJ2-3; 7 bases line up with TRBD2. The V and J ends lost 4 bases and 0 bases, in that order; junction bases with no gene match: 2. The CDR3 runs to 14 residues. CDR1 is SGDLS and CDR2 is YYNGEE in the germline V gene. CDR3 region: CASSPSGSTDTQYF. As DNA, the CDR3 is TGTGCCAGCAGCCCTAGCGGTAGCACAGATACGCAGTATTTT.

The chain recombines TRBV6-5 with TRBJ1-3; D remains unclear. Trimming left V 10 bases short and J 0 bases short, with 10 bases between. CDR1 is MNHEY, CDR2 SVGAGI, per germline. The CDR3 length is 13 residues. The CDR3 region has the DNA TGTGCCAACGCCGGGATCTCTGGAAACACCATATATTTT. Its translation: CANAGISGNTIYF.

This chain connects TRBV15 to TRBJ2-7; 10 bases line up with TRBD2. The CDR3 is 16 amino acids. V lost 3 bases to trimming and J lost 7 bases; unmatched junction nucleotides: 12. Germline lookup yields CDR1 LNHNV and CDR2 YYDKDF (reference sequence). CDR3 sequence: CATSRGRGSGRLEQYF. The CDR3 DNA follows: TGTGCCACCAGCAGGGGCAGGGGTAGCGGGAGGTTAGAGCAGTACTTC. Looking up the rest from reference TRBV15 and TRBJ2-7 gives the full variable domain: DAMVIQNPRYQVTQFGKPVTLSCSQTLNHNVMYWYQQKSSQAPKLLFHYYDKDFNNEADTPDNFQSRRPNTSFCFLDIRSPGLGDTAMYLCATSRGRGSGRLEQYFGPGTRLTVT.

V is TRBV5-6 and J is TRBJ2-2, with TRBD1 identical over 9 bases. Unmatched junction bases numbered 8, after V lost 4 bases and J lost 4 bases. Germline CDR1 reads SGHDT; CDR2 reads YYEEEE. The CDR3 covers 16 residues. CDR3: CASSTTGTGLTGELFF. For the CDR3, the DNA is TGTGCCAGCAGCACAACCGGGACAGGGCTCACCGGGGAGCTGTTTTTT. The complete variable domain, with remaining parts taken from reference TRBV5-6 and TRBJ2-2, reads DAGVTQSPTHLIKTRGQQVTLRCSPKSGHDTVSWYQQALGQGPQFIFQYYEEEERQRGNFPDRFSGHQFPNYSSELNVNALLLGDSALYLCASSTTGTGLTGELFFGEGSRLTVL.

CDR3 amino acids: CASQSVRYTDTQYF. In nucleotides, the CDR3 is TGTGCCAGCCAGAGCGTCCGATACACAGATACGCAGTATTTT. The gene calls are TRBV6-5 and TRBJ2-3, with D unclear. This CDR3 contains 14 residues. V was clipped by 8 bases and J by 2 bases, with 14 bases between them. Germline lookup yields CDR1 MNHEY and CDR2 SVGAGI.

The chain links TRBV27 to TRBJ2-7; TRBD1 matches at 9 bases. The length of the CDR3 is 16 residues. V was clipped by 5 bases and J by 7 bases; unmatched bases: 15. Germline V CDR1 and CDR2: MNHEY, SMNVEV (reference sequence). The CDR3 here is CASSAPDRGRAREQYF. The CDR3 nucleotides are TGTGCCAGCAGTGCTCCGGACAGGGGACGGGCTAGGGAGCAGTACTTC.

The rearrangement links TRBV7-2 to TRBJ2-1, with 10 bases matching TRBD2. The V gene end was trimmed by 5 bases and the J gene end by 5 bases; junction bases not matched to a gene: 9. From germline, CDR1 is SGHTA and CDR2 FQGNSA. The CDR3 length is 16 residues. The chain's CDR3 is CASSQAASGSNNEQFF. For the CDR3, the DNA is TGTGCCAGCAGCCAAGCCGCTAGCGGGAGTAACAATGAGCAGTTCTTC.

CDR3 protein: CASSLGMGTGTDTQYF. The CDR3 nucleotides are TGCGCCAGCAGCTTGGGGATGGGGACAGGCACAGATACGCAGTATTTT. V and J are TRBV5-1 and TRBJ2-3; 7 nucleotides align to TRBD1. J was trimmed by 1 base and V by 0 bases; bases with no gene match: 5. Germline V gives CDR1 SGHRS, CDR2 YFSETQ. The CDR3 runs 16 residues.